The rows below give T cell receptor beta chains drawn from one sample of a study of T cell responses to AZD1222 COVID-19 vaccine. The table came from immunoSEQ multiplex PCR; TCRdb's copy has only in-frame clones and leaves some out. The sample records roughly 170,000 clones, roughly 94% being singletons. Sequenced here: peripheral blood, sampled 28 days after the second AZD1222 dose. Receptors originate from an adult who received the AZD1222 COVID-19 vaccine. CDR3s include the opening cysteine and the closing phenylalanine or tryptophan. The D gene is left open where the match is weak. Not all rows give a size; the values are once, few, many and, for expanded clones, a class.

D	V	J	size	CDR3	DNA
-	TRBV18	TRBJ1-3	-	CASSPYSVRTTGNTIYF	TGTGCCAGCTCACCCTACTCAGTACGGACAACTGGAAACACCATATATTTT
TRBD1	TRBV13	TRBJ2-3	once	CASSAGTGSTDTQYF	TGTGCCAGCAGCGCTGGGACAGGGAGCACAGATACGCAGTATTTT
-	TRBV12-5	TRBJ1-1	-	CASDHRDFGTEAFF	TGTGCTAGTGATCACCGGGACTTCGGAACTGAAGCTTTCTTT
TRBD1	TRBV9	TRBJ1-1	-	CASSTTGADGTEAFF	TGTGCCAGCAGCACTACAGGGGCGGATGGGACTGAAGCTTTCTTT
-	TRBV28	TRBJ2-1	-	CASSGASPGSYNEQFF	TGTGCCAGCAGTGGGGCCTCCCCGGGCTCCTACAATGAGCAGTTCTTC
-	TRBV7-8	TRBJ1-5	-	CASSLGGVARNQPQHF	TGTGCCAGCAGCTTAGGGGGTGTGGCAAGAAATCAGCCCCAGCATTTT
-	TRBV7-8	TRBJ2-3	-	CASSLAGRTDTQYF	TGTGCCAGCAGCTTAGCGGGTCGCACAGATACGCAGTATTTT
TRBD2	TRBV2	TRBJ2-7	-	CASSWTSSYEQYF	TGTGCCAGCAGTTGGACTAGCTCCTACGAGCAGTACTTC
TRBD2	TRBV19	TRBJ2-1	-	CASSIEVGSGSSYNEQFF	TGTGCCAGTAGTATAGAAGTGGGTAGCGGGAGTTCCTACAATGAGCAGTTCTTC
TRBD1	TRBV5-1	TRBJ1-5	-	CASSEGQGGQPQHF	TGCGCCAGCAGCGAAGGACAGGGAGGTCAGCCCCAGCATTTT
-	TRBV6-5	TRBJ2-3	-	CASSYSRLRGAYTQYF	TGTGCCAGCAGTTACTCGAGACTCCGGGGGGCGTATACGCAGTATTTT
-	TRBV19	TRBJ1-4	-	CASSITSGEKLFF	TGTGCCAGTAGTATCACATCGGGCGAAAAACTGTTTTTT
TRBD1	TRBV18	TRBJ1-1	-	CASSGDRGTEAFF	TGTGCCAGCTCGGGGGACAGGGGGACTGAAGCTTTCTTT
-	TRBV6-5	TRBJ1-4	-	CASSYLGEKLFF	TGTGCCAGCAGTTATCTCGGGGAAAAACTGTTTTTT
TRBD2	TRBV5-4	TRBJ2-1	-	CASSSSSSGGYNEQFF	TGTGCCAGCAGCTCCTCCTCTAGCGGGGGCTACAATGAGCAGTTCTTC
TRBD2	TRBV7-2	TRBJ2-5	-	CASSLDRLAGTARTQYF	TGTGCCAGCAGCTTAGATAGACTAGCGGGGACAGCAAGGACCCAGTACTTC
-	TRBV6-5	TRBJ1-2	-	CASSPQMENGYTF	TGTGCCAGCAGCCCGCAAATGGAGAATGGCTACACCTTC
-	TRBV6-5	TRBJ2-7	-	CASSYGDSYEQYF	TGTGCCAGCAGTTACGGAGACTCCTACGAGCAGTACTTC
-	TRBV7-8	TRBJ2-3	-	CASSPVTSSTDTQYF	TGTGCCAGCAGCCCGGTGACTTCTAGCACAGATACGCAGTATTTT
TRBD1	TRBV19	TRBJ1-2	-	CASSTMGQAYGYTF	TGTGCCAGTAGTACTATGGGACAGGCATATGGCTACACCTTC
TRBD1	TRBV7-9	TRBJ1-3	-	CAEGTGVSGNTIYF	TGTGCCGAGGGGACAGGGGTCTCTGGAAACACCATATATTTT
TRBD2	TRBV7-3	TRBJ2-1	-	CASSPQLAGAYNEQFF	TGTGCCAGCAGCCCCCAACTAGCGGGAGCCTACAATGAGCAGTTCTTC
-	TRBV19	TRBJ2-7	-	CASSMGPGNEQYF	TGTGCCAGTAGTATGGGTCCGGGTAACGAGCAGTACTTC
-	TRBV5-8	TRBJ1-5	-	CASSTWDTSQPQHF	TGTGCCAGCAGCACCTGGGACACCAGTCAGCCCCAGCATTTT
-	TRBV5-5	TRBJ2-2	-	CASSLKPFLGTGELFF	TGTGCCAGCAGCCTAAAGCCCTTCTTAGGCACCGGGGAGCTGTTTTTT
TRBD1	TRBV19	TRBJ1-2	-	CASSSGQGGGYTF	TGTGCCAGTAGTTCGGGACAGGGGGGTGGCTACACCTTC
TRBD1	TRBV11-3	TRBJ1-4	few	CASSFRQGATNEKLFF	TGTGCCAGCAGCTTTCGACAGGGGGCAACTAATGAAAAACTGTTTTTT
-	TRBV6-1	TRBJ2-7	-	CASSSRSDQNYEQYF	TGTGCCAGCAGTTCAAGGTCGGACCAAAACTACGAGCAGTACTTC
TRBD1	TRBV15	TRBJ2-6	once	CATSTRDRGGGANVLTF	TGTGCCACCAGCACCCGGGACAGGGGAGGTGGGGCCAACGTCCTGACTTTC
TRBD2	TRBV4-2	TRBJ2-1	once	CASSQAWTSGNNEQFF	TGTGCCAGCAGCCAAGCCTGGACTAGCGGGAACAATGAGCAGTTCTTC
-	TRBV11-3	TRBJ2-7	-	CASSLGRLYEQYF	TGTGCCAGCAGCTTGGGACGGCTATACGAGCAGTACTTC
TRBD2	TRBV3-1/TRBV3-2	TRBJ2-7	-	CASSPTSGGESYEQYF	TGTGCCAGCAGCCCCACTAGCGGGGGGGAATCCTACGAGCAGTACTTC
-	TRBV15	TRBJ1-5	-	CATSRGQKSNQPQHF	TGTGCCACCAGCAGAGGACAGAAGAGCAATCAGCCCCAGCATTTT
-	TRBV5-6	TRBJ2-1	-	CASSLGRSQFNNEQFF	TGTGCCAGCAGCTTGGGTAGGAGCCAGTTCAACAATGAGCAGTTCTTC
-	TRBV9	TRBJ2-1	-	CASILLRGWKQGSEQFF	TGTGCCAGCATTCTCCTCCGAGGATGGAAGCAGGGTAGCGAGCAGTTCTTC
-	TRBV9	TRBJ1-1	-	CASSVAPDPNTEAFF	TGTGCCAGCAGCGTAGCGCCAGACCCGAACACTGAAGCTTTCTTT
-	TRBV2	TRBJ1-1	-	CASRSEVHLEAFF	TGTGCCAGCAGAAGTGAGGTCCATCTTGAAGCTTTCTTT
TRBD1	TRBV2	TRBJ1-5	once	CASLPGQGNIQPQHF	TGTGCCAGCCTTCCAGGACAGGGGAATATTCAGCCCCAGCATTTT